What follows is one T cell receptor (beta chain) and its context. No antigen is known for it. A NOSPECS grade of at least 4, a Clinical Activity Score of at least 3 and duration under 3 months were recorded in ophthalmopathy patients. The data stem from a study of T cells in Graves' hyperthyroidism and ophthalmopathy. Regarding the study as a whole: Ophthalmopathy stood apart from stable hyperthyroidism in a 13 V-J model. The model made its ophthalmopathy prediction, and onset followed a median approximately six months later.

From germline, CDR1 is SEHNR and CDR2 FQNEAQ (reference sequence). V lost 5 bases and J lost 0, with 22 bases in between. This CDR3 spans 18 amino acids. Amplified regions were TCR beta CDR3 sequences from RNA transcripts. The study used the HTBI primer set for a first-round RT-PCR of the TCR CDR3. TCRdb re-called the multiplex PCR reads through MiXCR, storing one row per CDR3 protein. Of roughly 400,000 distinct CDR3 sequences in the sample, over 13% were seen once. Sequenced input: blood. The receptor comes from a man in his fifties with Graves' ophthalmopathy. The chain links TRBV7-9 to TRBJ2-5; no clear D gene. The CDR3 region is CASSRHLLSTVYQETQYF. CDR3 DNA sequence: TGTGCCAGCAGCCGTCACTTATTGTCAACTGTTTACCAAGAGACCCAGTACTTC.